A selection of T cell receptor beta chains follows, all from one sample in a study of OX40 agonist ivuxolimab in advanced cancers. Method: immunoSEQ multiplex PCR; TCRdb's copy keeps in-frame clones and lacks some. The profile covers around 66,000 clones, with 84% appearing a single time and approximately 4.8% taken by the ten largest. The sample here was CD4+ or CD8+ T cells sorted from blood, taken in a trial of the OX40 agonist ivuxolimab. Receptor source: an adult with an advanced solid tumor such as melanoma, head and neck, liver or kidney cancer. The conserved cysteine and the conserved F or W are not part of the CDR3 here.

CDR3	J	V
ASSSLPMNTEAF	TRBJ1-1	TRBV7-4
ASSYTRQGGTEAF	TRBJ1-1	TRBV6-6
ASSQRVGGRAGNTIY	TRBJ1-3	TRBV23-1
ASTTGRGEEPQH	TRBJ1-5	TRBV6-6
ATGHQKNEQY	TRBJ2-7	TRBV27
AILEGNEQF	TRBJ2-1	TRBV7-9
ASSLGNTGELF	TRBJ2-2	TRBV7-3
ASSSTSGGTYNEQF	TRBJ2-1	TRBV28
ASSPTSSYEQY	TRBJ2-7	TRBV5-1
ASSLAATDTQY	TRBJ2-3	TRBV5-4
ASRDRDRAEQY	TRBJ2-7	TRBV4-2
ASSQAPVGAYEQY	TRBJ2-7	TRBV4-3
ASSYFPGAYNEQF	TRBJ2-1	TRBV5-4
ASSLADRVYGYT	TRBJ1-2	TRBV7-8
ASSPDRDVQH	TRBJ1-5	TRBV18